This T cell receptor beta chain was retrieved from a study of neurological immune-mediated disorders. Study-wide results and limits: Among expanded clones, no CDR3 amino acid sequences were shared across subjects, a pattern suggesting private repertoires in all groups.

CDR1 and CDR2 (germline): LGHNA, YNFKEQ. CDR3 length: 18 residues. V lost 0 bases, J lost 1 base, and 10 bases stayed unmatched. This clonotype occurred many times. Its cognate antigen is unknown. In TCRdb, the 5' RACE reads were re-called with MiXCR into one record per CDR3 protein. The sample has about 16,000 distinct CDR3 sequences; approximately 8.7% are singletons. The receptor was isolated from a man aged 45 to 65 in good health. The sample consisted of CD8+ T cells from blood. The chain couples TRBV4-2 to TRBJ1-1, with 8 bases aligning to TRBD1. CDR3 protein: CASSQDFPGGLKNTEAFF. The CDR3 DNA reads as TGTGCCAGCAGCCAAGACTTCCCAGGGGGCTTGAAGAACACTGAAGCTTTCTTT.